This T cell receptor (beta chain) is from a study of response to subunit inactivated influenza vaccine. Study-level results: A suggestion made by the authors is that each seasonal influenza vaccination recruits few new T cells.

About this clonotype: The antigen remains unidentified.

In TCRdb, the RT-PCR reads were re-called with MiXCR into one record per CDR3 protein. The sample consists of hundreds of thousands of distinct CDR3 sequences, 15% to 18% of them appearing once. Trimming removed 6 bases at V and 0 bases at J, with 15 bases between. The CDR3 runs to 15 residues. Germline-derived CDR1 and CDR2 are SQVTM and ANQGSEA. This specimen was PBMCs from blood, taken approximately 13 days after vaccination. This chain joins TRBV29-1 and TRBJ2-4; D possibly matches TRBD1 or TRBD2 (6 bases each). This TCR derives from a man aged 50-60 years who received an inactivated influenza vaccine. The CDR3 region is CSVYVGGLAKNIQYF. The DNA for the CDR3 is TGCAGCGTGTATGTGGGGGGCCTAGCCAAAAACATTCAGTACTTC.